This T cell receptor beta chain was sequenced during a study of cytomegalovirus exposure and HLA in healthy donors. Overall study: The early release's HLA-typed donors yielded 78 million or so unique TCRs.

Turning to this clone: The antigen is undetermined.

The study, taken as a whole, reports: Judged likely to be a sequencing artifact was a cluster of highly shared sequence variants. Clonal expansion, a later analysis showed, was greater in HLA-associated TCR beta chains than in equally common others.

60 Vbeta and 13 Jbeta primers were used in PCR. TCRdb's table, derived via immunoSEQ multiplex PCR, lists solely in-frame clones and lacks some. The sample includes about 140,000 clones, approximately 82% seen only once; the top ten take 2.5% to 4%. Germline-derived CDR1 and CDR2 are LNHDA and SQIVND (reference sequence). Trimming cost V 1 base and J 4 bases, with 8 bases left between them. The CDR3 loop spans 14 amino acids. The source of this sequence is a man in his forties in good health and CMV-seronegative. Sequenced material: PBMCs. This chain joins TRBV19 and TRBJ1-5, with D perhaps matching TRBD1 (6 bases). CDR3 nucleotides: TGTGCCAGTAGTATAGGGCAGGGGAATCAGCCCCAGCATTTT. Residues: CASSIGQGNQPQHF.